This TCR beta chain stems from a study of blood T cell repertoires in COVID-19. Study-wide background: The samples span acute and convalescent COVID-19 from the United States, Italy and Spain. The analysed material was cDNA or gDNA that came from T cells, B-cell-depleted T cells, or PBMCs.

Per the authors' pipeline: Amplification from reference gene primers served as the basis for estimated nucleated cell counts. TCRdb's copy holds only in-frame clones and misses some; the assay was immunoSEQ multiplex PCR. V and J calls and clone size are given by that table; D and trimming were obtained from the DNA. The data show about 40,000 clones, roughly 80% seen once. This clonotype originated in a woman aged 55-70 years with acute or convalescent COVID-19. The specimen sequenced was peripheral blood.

For the CDR3, the DNA is TGTGCCAGCAGCCCAGGCGGGGGGTTCACTGAAGCTTTCTTT. It codes for CASSPGGGFTEAFF. The chain combines TRBV11-2 with TRBJ1-1, with D maybe TRBD1 (5 bases). Germline V gene lookup returns CDR1 SGHAT and CDR2 FQNNGV. Trimming removed 5 bases at V and 4 bases at J, with 14 bases between. The CDR3 consists of 14 residues.